Below, 3 T cell receptor beta chains from the same sample are listed, as sequenced in a study of blood T cell repertoires in COVID-19. Libraries were prepared by immunoSEQ multiplex PCR; TCRdb keeps only in-frame clonotypes and omits some of them. The sample includes about 180,000 clones, 80% to 90% seen only once; the top ten take about 1.9%. The sample comprised peripheral blood. All receptors derive from a young man who had recovered from COVID-19.

The count of this clone is one. The sample holds other DNA sequences that translate to the same CDR3. V and J are TRBV4-1 and TRBJ1-2; TRBD1 aligns across 7 bases. Per germline, CDR1 MGHRA and CDR2 YSYEKL. The CDR3 is 14 residues long. Trimming removed 0 bases from V and 2 bases from J; junction bases left unmatched: 0. Written as DNA, the CDR3 is TGCGCCAGCAGCCAAGACAGGGGGAACTATGGCTACACCTTC. As protein: CASSQDRGNYGYTF.

The chain joins TRBV6-5 to TRBJ1-2, with TRBD1 matching 7 bases. CDR1 MNHEY and CDR2 SVGAGI come from the germline V gene. The CDR3 is made up of 13 amino acids. J gave up 6 bases and V 8 bases, and 9 bases lay outside the gene matches. CDR3 amino acids: CASRLRDSDGYTF. Written as DNA, the CDR3 is TGTGCCAGCCGATTACGGGACAGCGATGGCTACACCTTC.

The chain recombines TRBV4-3 with TRBJ1-1, with D perhaps matching TRBD1 (5 bases). Germline lookup yields CDR1 LGHNA and CDR2 YSLEER. Trimming took off 1 base at V and 3 bases at J, with 12 bases between the two ends. The CDR3 length is 15 residues. CDR3: CASSQAGGGDTEAFF. For the CDR3, the DNA is TGCGCCAGCAGCCAAGCTGGTGGGGGGGACACTGAAGCTTTCTTT.